This T cell receptor beta chain was sequenced during a study of blood T cells in healthy people across ages. Across the whole study: Per two T cells, about one barcoded beta molecule was captured through template switching.

Next came a second PCR, run for about 6 to 12 cycles, which used a sample-barcoded 5' primer along with a J-beta primer mix. TCRdb redid the calling of the 5' RACE reads with MiXCR, one entry per CDR3 protein. The sample contains 1,300,000 or so distinct CDR3 sequences, roughly 59% of which appear only once. Study conclusions and caveats: Long-lived donors exceeded aged donors in naive CD4+ cells and diversity. Age brought a roughly linear fall in TCR beta diversity measured per million T cells.

With 6 bases removed from V and 9 bases from J, the gap between germline ends came to 12 bases. This CDR3 has 11 amino acids. Per the germline V gene, CDR1 is SQVTM and CDR2 is ANQGSEA. This clonotype was recorded many times. Its target is unknown. Sequencing was done on a sample of blood. The sequence derives from a man between 18 and 35 years old in good health. The V gene is TRBV29-1, the J gene TRBJ2-1, with a weak D call TRBD1 (5 bases). The CDR3 DNA follows: TGCAGCGTGCCAGGGATGGGTGAGCAGTTCTTC. It yields the protein CSVPGMGEQFF.